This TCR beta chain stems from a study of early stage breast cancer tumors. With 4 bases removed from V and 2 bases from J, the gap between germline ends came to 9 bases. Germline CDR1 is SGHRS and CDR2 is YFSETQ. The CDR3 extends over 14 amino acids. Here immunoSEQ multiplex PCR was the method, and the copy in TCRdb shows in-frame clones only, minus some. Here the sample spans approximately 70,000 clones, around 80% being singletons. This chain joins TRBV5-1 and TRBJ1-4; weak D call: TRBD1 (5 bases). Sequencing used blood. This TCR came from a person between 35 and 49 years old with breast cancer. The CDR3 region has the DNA TGCGCCAGCAGCGCGGGACCGACTAATGAAAAACTGTTTTTT. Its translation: CASSAGPTNEKLFF. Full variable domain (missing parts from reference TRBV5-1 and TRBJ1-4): KAGVTQTPRYLIKTRGQQVTLSCSPISGHRSVSWYQQTPGQGLQFLFEYFSETQRNKGNFPGRFSGRQFSNSRSEMNVSTLELGDSALYLCASSAGPTNEKLFFGSGTQLSVL.